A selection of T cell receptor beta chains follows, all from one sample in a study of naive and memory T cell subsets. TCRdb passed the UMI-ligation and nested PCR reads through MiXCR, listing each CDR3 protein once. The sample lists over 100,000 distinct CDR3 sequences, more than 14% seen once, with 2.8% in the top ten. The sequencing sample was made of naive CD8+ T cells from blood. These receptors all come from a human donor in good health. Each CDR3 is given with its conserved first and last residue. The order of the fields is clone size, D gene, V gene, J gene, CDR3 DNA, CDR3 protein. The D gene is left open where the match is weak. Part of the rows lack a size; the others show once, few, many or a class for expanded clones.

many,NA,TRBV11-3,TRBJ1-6,TGTGCCAGCAGCTTAGGAAGGAATAATTCACCCCTCCACTTT,CASSLGRNNSPLHF
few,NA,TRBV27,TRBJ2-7,TGTGCCAGCAGTCACACCAGGCTCTTATACGAGCAGTACTTC,CASSHTRLLYEQYF
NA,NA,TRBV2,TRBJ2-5,TGTGCCAGCATGACGGGGCGGGGCTCACAAGAGACCCAGTACTTC,CASMTGRGSQETQYF
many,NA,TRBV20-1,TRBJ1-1,TGCAGTGCTACGGACGGAATGAACACTGAAGCTTTCTTT,CSATDGMNTEAFF
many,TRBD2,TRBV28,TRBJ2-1,TGTGCCAGTACAGACGGGGGGGGCTCCTACAATGAGCAGTTCTTC,CASTDGGGSYNEQFF
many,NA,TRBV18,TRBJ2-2,TGTGCCAGCTCACCACCTGGGAACACCGGGGAGCTGTTTTTT,CASSPPGNTGELFF
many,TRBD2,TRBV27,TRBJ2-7,TGTGCCAGCAGTTTAGGGACGGGAGGGCCCTACGAGCAGTACTTC,CASSLGTGGPYEQYF
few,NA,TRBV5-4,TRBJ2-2,TGTGCCAGCAGCCCCATCTCCGGGGAGCTGTTTTTT,CASSPISGELFF
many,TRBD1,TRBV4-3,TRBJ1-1,TGCGCCAGCAGCCAGGGACAGGGCACTGAAGCTTTCTTT,CASSQGQGTEAFF
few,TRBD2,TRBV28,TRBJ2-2,TGTGCCAGCAGTTTATTGCTAGCGGGGGGTCCGAACACCGGGGAGCTGTTTTTT,CASSLLLAGGPNTGELFF
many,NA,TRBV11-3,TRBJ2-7,TGTGCCAGCAGCTTCGAAACGGGGACCTACGAGCAGTACTTC,CASSFETGTYEQYF
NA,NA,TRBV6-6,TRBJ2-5,TGTGCCAGCAGTTACGGGTCTGGTAGGAAAGAGACCCAGTACTTC,CASSYGSGRKETQYF
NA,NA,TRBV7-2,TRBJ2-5,TGTGCCAGCAGCTTAATTAACGGGGGAGAGACCCAGTACTTC,CASSLINGGETQYF
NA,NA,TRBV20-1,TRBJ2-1,TGCAGTGCTAGTGGGGGATACAATGAGCAGTTCTTC,CSASGGYNEQFF
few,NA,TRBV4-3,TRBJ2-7,TGCGCCAGCAGCCAAGCTCTCGAGACCTACGAGCAGTACTTC,CASSQALETYEQYF
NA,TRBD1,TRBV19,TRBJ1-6,TGTGCCAGTAACGAGGGACAGCGGAATTCACCCCTCCACTTT,CASNEGQRNSPLHF
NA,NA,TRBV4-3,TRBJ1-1,TGCGCCAGCAGCCAAGGCCCAGACCGGGACGTATCGAACACTGAAGCTTTCTTT,CASSQGPDRDVSNTEAFF
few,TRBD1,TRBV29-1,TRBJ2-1,TGCAGCCCGGCCCGGGACAGGGATGAGCAGTTCTTC,CSPARDRDEQFF
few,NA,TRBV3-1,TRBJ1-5,TGTGCCAGCAGCCTCCCTACCGGGACGGACAACAATCAGCCCCAGCATTTT,CASSLPTGTDNNQPQHF
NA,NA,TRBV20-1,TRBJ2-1,TGCAGTGCTAGCAGTCCCGGGACTTATACCTACAATGAGCAGTTCTTC,CSASSPGTYTYNEQFF
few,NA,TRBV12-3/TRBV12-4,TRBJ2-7,TGTGCCAGCAGCCCCGGCCTCTACGAGCAGTACTTC,CASSPGLYEQYF
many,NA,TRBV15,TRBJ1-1,TGTGCCACCAGCAGTCCCTCTGGGCCCCAACTCACGAACACTGAAGCTTTCTTT,CATSSPSGPQLTNTEAFF
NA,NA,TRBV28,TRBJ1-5,TGTGCCAGCAGTTTATCCATACAGGGCCCCGATCAGCCCCAGCATTTT,CASSLSIQGPDQPQHF
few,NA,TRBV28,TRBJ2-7,TGTGCCAGCAGTCTGGGCCCTATGTACCCCTACGAGCAGTACTTC,CASSLGPMYPYEQYF
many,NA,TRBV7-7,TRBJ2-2,TGTGCTAGCAGCTTAAGGGGTGACACCGGGGAGCTGTTTTTT,CASSLRGDTGELFF
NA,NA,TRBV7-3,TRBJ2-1,TGTGCCAGCAGCTTATCAGGGTCGAACAATGAGCAGTTCTTC,CASSLSGSNNEQFF
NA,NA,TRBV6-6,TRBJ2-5,TGTGCCAGCAGGTCGGGGGACCAGTACTTC,CASRSGDQYF
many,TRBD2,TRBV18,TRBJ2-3,TGTGCCAGCTCACTGGCGGGAGGCACAGATACGCAGTATTTT,CASSLAGGTDTQYF
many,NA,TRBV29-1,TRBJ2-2,TGCAGCGTTGGAGAGACTGGTCCTACCGGGGAGCTGTTTTTT,CSVGETGPTGELFF
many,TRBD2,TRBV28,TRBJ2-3,TGTGCCAGCAGGAGCGGGGGAAGCACAGATACGCAGTATTTT,CASRSGGSTDTQYF
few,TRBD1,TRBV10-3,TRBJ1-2,TGTGCCATCAGTGAGTCGCCCGGGACAGGTAGCTACACCTTC,CAISESPGTGSYTF
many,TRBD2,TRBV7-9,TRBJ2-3,TGTGCCAGCAGCCACATTGTGCGGGGGGCAGATACGCAGTATTTT,CASSHIVRGADTQYF
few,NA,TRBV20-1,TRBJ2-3,TGCAGTGCTAGGATGCCCCTTATGGCTGGCGGAGCAGATACGCAGTATTTT,CSARMPLMAGGADTQYF
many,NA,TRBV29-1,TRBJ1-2,TGCAGCGTTGAGTACAGGGAGGGCTATGGCTACACCTTC,CSVEYREGYGYTF
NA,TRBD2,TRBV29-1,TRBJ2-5,TGCAGCGTGATTCCGGGACTAGCGAGGGAGACCCAGTACTTC,CSVIPGLARETQYF
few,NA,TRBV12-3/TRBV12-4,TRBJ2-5,TGTGCCAGCAGCCCCTCGGGAGTGGCCCAGTACTTC,CASSPSGVAQYF
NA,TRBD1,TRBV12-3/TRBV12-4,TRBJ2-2,TGTGCCAGCAGTCCCGACAGGGAAACCGGGGAGCTGTTTTTT,CASSPDRETGELFF
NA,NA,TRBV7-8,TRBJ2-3,TGTGCCAGCAGCCCGACTCAGAGGACGCAGTATTTT,CASSPTQRTQYF
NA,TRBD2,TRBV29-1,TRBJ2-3,TGCAGCGTTGAAGACGGCGAGCGGGGCCGGACAGATACGCAGTATTTT,CSVEDGERGRTDTQYF
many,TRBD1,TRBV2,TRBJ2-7,TGTGCCAGCGAGGGGGACAGGGCCACCTACGAGCAGTACTTC,CASEGDRATYEQYF
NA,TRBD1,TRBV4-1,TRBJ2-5,TGCGCCAGCAGCCAAGATAGAATTCTTGACAGGGGGGAGACCCAGTACTTC,CASSQDRILDRGETQYF
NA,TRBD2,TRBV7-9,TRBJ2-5,TGTGCCAGCAGCTCTGGACTAGCGGGAGGCGAGGAGACCCAGTACTTC,CASSSGLAGGEETQYF
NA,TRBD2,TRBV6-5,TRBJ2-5,TGTGCCAGCAGGAGACTAGCGGGAGACATGTACCAAGAGACCCAGTACTTC,CASRRLAGDMYQETQYF
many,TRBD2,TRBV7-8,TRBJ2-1,TGTGCCAGCAGCTTAAAAGCGGGAGGGCCAAGCTCCTACAATGAGCAGTTCTTC,CASSLKAGGPSSYNEQFF
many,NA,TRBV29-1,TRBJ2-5,TGCAGCGTTGAAACAGAGTACCAAGAGACCCAGTACTTC,CSVETEYQETQYF
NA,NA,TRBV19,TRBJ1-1,TGTGCCAGCAGACAAGAGAACACTGAAGCTTTCTTT,CASRQENTEAFF
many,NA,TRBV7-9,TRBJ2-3,TGTGCCAGCACGGGGGAGATCACAGATACGCAGTATTTT,CASTGEITDTQYF
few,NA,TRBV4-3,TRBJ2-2,TGCGCCAGCAGCCAGATGGCACGAGGGGCAACCGGGGAGCTGTTTTTT,CASSQMARGATGELFF